A selection of T cell receptor beta chains follows, all from one sample in a study of blood T cell repertoires in COVID-19. Produced via immunoSEQ multiplex PCR; TCRdb's table is partial and in-frame only. The sample carries roughly 410,000 clones, about 87% recorded once. Sequencing input: peripheral blood. All receptors derive from a woman aged 60 to 75 with COVID-19, enrolled during active disease. CDR3s include the opening cysteine and the closing phenylalanine or tryptophan. D genes are given only for firm matches. Only some rows state a clone size, as once, few, many or a class for expanded clones.

d_call | clone_size | j_call | cdr3_length | v_call | cdr3_nt | cdr3_aa
NA | NA | TRBJ2-1 | 15 | TRBV4-2 | TGTGCCAGCAGCCCCACCAGGGGAGACACGGGGGAGCAGTTCTTC | CASSPTRGDTGEQFF
NA | NA | TRBJ1-1 | 15 | TRBV6-5 | TGTGCCAGCAGCCGGGTCCTGGAAATGAACACTGAAGCTTTCTTT | CASSRVLEMNTEAFF
NA | NA | TRBJ2-2 | 12 | TRBV28 | TGTGCCAGCAGCATCGGGACCGGGGAGCTGTTTTTT | CASSIGTGELFF
NA | NA | TRBJ1-6 | 13 | TRBV19 | TGTGCCAGTAGTGTTGGACATGATTCACCCCTCCACTTT | CASSVGHDSPLHF
TRBD1 | NA | TRBJ1-2 | 17 | TRBV10-3 | TGTGCCATCAGTCTCGCTGGACAGGCACTTCAAGGCTATGGCTACACCTTC | CAISLAGQALQGYGYTF
NA | NA | TRBJ2-5 | 19 | TRBV3-1/TRBV3-2 | TGTGCCAGCAGCCAAGATGTAGGACAGTATTATAGCCGCAAAGAGACCCAGTACTTC | CASSQDVGQYYSRKETQYF
NA | NA | TRBJ1-1 | 16 | TRBV23-1 | TGCGCCAGCAGTCAATCGCTCTCGAGGGAAAACACTGAAGCTTTCTTT | CASSQSLSRENTEAFF
NA | NA | TRBJ2-7 | 11 | TRBV2 | TGTGCCAGCAGTGAGGAAGGGGGGCAGTACTTC | CASSEEGGQYF
NA | NA | TRBJ2-1 | 13 | TRBV5-6 | TGTGCCAGCAGCCGCGGCTCCTACAATGAGCAGTTCTTC | CASSRGSYNEQFF
NA | NA | TRBJ1-3 | 14 | TRBV18 | TGTGCCAGCTCAAGTTCGGACACTGGAAACACCATATATTTT | CASSSSDTGNTIYF
TRBD2 | NA | TRBJ2-5 | 13 | TRBV6-5 | TGTGCCAGCACGGGGGGGCTGGGAGAGACCCAGTACTTC | CASTGGLGETQYF
NA | NA | TRBJ2-7 | 17 | TRBV7-2 | TGTGCCAGCAGCTTAGGATCGTTCGCAGGTGGGTCCTACGAGCAGTACTTC | CASSLGSFAGGSYEQYF
TRBD1 | NA | TRBJ1-6 | 14 | TRBV7-9 | TGTGCCAGCAGTTGGGGACAGTATAATTCACCCCTCCACTTT | CASSWGQYNSPLHF
NA | NA | TRBJ1-1 | 12 | TRBV28 | TGTGCCAGCAGTTCAGTGAACACTGAAGCTTTCTTT | CASSSVNTEAFF
NA | NA | TRBJ2-7 | 11 | TRBV11-2 | TGTGCCAGCAGCTCGGAGGCCGGGCAGTACTTC | CASSSEAGQYF
TRBD1 | NA | TRBJ2-7 | 13 | TRBV5-4 | TGTGCCAGCAGCGGGGGACAGATCCACGAGCAGTACTTC | CASSGGQIHEQYF
TRBD1 | NA | TRBJ2-1 | 16 | TRBV4-1 | TGCGCCAGCAGCCACAAGACAGGGGCGGTCGGGGGTGAGCAGTTCTTC | CASSHKTGAVGGEQFF
NA | NA | TRBJ1-5 | 13 | TRBV7-2 | TGTGCCAGCAGCCCCGGGATTAATCAGCCCCAGCATTTT | CASSPGINQPQHF
NA | NA | TRBJ2-5 | 14 | TRBV6-1 | TGTGCCAGCAGGGAAGGGGGGGGTCCAAGGACCCAGTACTTC | CASREGGGPRTQYF
NA | NA | TRBJ1-1 | 17 | TRBV18 | TGTGCCAGCTTTCCCGTCATGGTGGGAGCGATGAACACTGAAGCTTTCTTT | CASFPVMVGAMNTEAFF
NA | few | TRBJ1-1 | 11 | TRBV29-1 | TGCAGCGTTGAAGCTGGCCCTGAAGCTTTCTTT | CSVEAGPEAFF
NA | NA | TRBJ1-2 | 11 | TRBV12-2 | TGTGCAAGTCGCCCGATCGGACAAGGGGCCTTC | CASRPIGQGAF
TRBD1 | many | TRBJ1-1 | 13 | TRBV7-3 | TGTGCCAGCAGCCCCCTAGGACAGGGAAGAGCTTTCTTT | CASSPLGQGRAFF
NA | NA | TRBJ1-2 | 15 | TRBV19 | TGTGCCAGTAGTATTGGGCAGGGAGGTAACTATGGCTACACCTTC | CASSIGQGGNYGYTF
TRBD1 | NA | TRBJ2-7 | 17 | TRBV4-1 | TGCGCCAGCAGCCATAGTCCGGGGCAGGGGGCGCCTCTCGAGCAGTACTTC | CASSHSPGQGAPLEQYF
NA | NA | TRBJ2-2 | 13 | TRBV3-1/TRBV3-2 | TGTGCCAGCAGCCAGAGGGGGACCGGGGAGCTGTTTTTT | CASSQRGTGELFF
NA | NA | TRBJ1-1 | 14 | TRBV7-9 | TGTGCCAGCAGCTTTCACGGGGGAGACACTGAAGCTTTCTTT | CASSFHGGDTEAFF
TRBD2 | NA | TRBJ2-3 | 18 | TRBV3-1/TRBV3-2 | TGTGCCAGCAGCCAATCCCGGACTAGCAATCCCTCCACAGATACGCAGTATTTT | CASSQSRTSNPSTDTQYF
TRBD1 | NA | TRBJ1-2 | 13 | TRBV6-5 | TGTGCCAGCAGCCCGGGACAGGGAGTTGGCTACACCTTC | CASSPGQGVGYTF
NA | NA | TRBJ1-2 | 17 | TRBV9 | TGTGCCAGCAGCGTAGACGGGGTCGGGGGTTCTAACTATGGCTACACCTTC | CASSVDGVGGSNYGYTF
TRBD1 | few | TRBJ1-2 | 13 | TRBV6-5 | TGTGCCAGCAGTACCCGACAGGGACCTGGCTACACCTTC | CASSTRQGPGYTF